This T cell receptor beta chain was found in a study of T cell responses to AZD1222 COVID-19 vaccine. TCRdb keeps only in-frame clones here, not all; method: immunoSEQ multiplex PCR. The sample holds approximately 190,000 clones, about 94% seen once. Study results and caveats: AZD1222 recipients seropositive at baseline numbered only six or seven. Females outnumbered males among donors, who were mostly white British; clonal diversity was possibly underestimated.

V shed 0 bases and J shed 2 bases, with 11 bases lying between them. The CDR3 totals 15 residues. CDR1 and CDR2 (germline): SGHRS, YFSETQ. Details on this clone: The target antigen is unknown.

Sequencing was performed on peripheral blood, taken on day 0 of AZD1222 vaccination. The J gene is TRBJ1-1, the V gene TRBV5-1; possible D gene TRBD1, 6 bases. This sequence was found in an adult in good health. The CDR3 coding sequence is TGCGCCAGCAGCTTGGGGGACACAAAAAACACTGAAGCTTTCTTT. Its translation is CASSLGDTKNTEAFF. The full variable domain, rest sourced from reference TRBV5-1 and TRBJ1-1, is KAGVTQTPRYLIKTRGQQVTLSCSPISGHRSVSWYQQTPGQGLQFLFEYFSETQRNKGNFPGRFSGRQFSNSRSEMNVSTLELGDSALYLCASSLGDTKNTEAFFGQGTRLTVV.